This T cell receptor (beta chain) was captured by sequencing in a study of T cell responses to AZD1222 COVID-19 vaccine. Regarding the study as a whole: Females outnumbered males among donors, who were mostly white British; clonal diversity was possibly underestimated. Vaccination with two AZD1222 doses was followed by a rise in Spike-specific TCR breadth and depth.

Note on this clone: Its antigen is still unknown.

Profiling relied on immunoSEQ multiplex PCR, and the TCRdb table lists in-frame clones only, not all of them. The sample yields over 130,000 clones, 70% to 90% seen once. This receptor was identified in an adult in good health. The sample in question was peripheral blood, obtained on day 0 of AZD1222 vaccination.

CDR3 protein: CASSQGKSGNTIYF. CDR3 DNA sequence: TGTGCCAGCAGCCAGGGGAAATCTGGAAACACCATATATTTT. The chain is built from TRBV16 and TRBJ1-3, with no clear D. The germline gives CDR1 KGHSY, CDR2 FQNENV. The CDR3 extends over 14 amino acids. Trimming stripped 3 bases from V and 1 base from J, with 7 bases between.